Below, 30 T cell receptor beta chains from the same sample are listed, as sequenced in a study of identical twins. MiXCR was run by TCRdb on the 5' RACE reads, yielding one entry per CDR3 protein. The table records about 240,000 distinct CDR3 sequences, approximately 11% of them present only once. This sample was also put to use in a study of yellow fever vaccine responses in identical twins.

What was sequenced was memory (CD45RO+) T cells sorted from blood. These receptors were collected from a woman between 18 and 29 years old in good health.

This clonotype was counted only a few times. The rearrangement links TRBV7-9 to TRBJ2-7, with D maybe TRBD1 (6 bases). The V gene lost 5 bases and the J gene lost 3 bases, with 17 bases spanning the gap. The CDR3 has 15 residues. Germline lookup yields CDR1 SEHNR and CDR2 FQNEAQ (reference sequence). The CDR3 DNA reads as TGTGCCAGCAGCACTCCCGGGACACCGTACTACGAGCAGTACTTC. Residues: CASSTPGTPYYEQYF.

The J gene is TRBJ2-3, the V gene TRBV24-1; 9 bases line up with TRBD2. V lost 4 bases and J lost 3; bases outside the gene matches: 4. Looked up from germline, CDR1 is KGHDR and CDR2 is SFDVKD. This CDR3 spans 15 amino acids. This CDR3 is CATSETSGQTDTQYF. CDR3 in DNA: TGTGCCACCAGTGAAACTAGCGGGCAGACAGATACGCAGTATTTT.

This clonotype was found a few times. The gene calls are TRBV28 and TRBJ2-2; TRBD1 aligns across 11 bases. The ends lost 3 bases at V and 6 bases at J; junction bases unmatched: 3. The CDR3 runs 15 residues. CDR1 is MDHEN and CDR2 is SYDVKM in the germline V gene. CDR3 DNA sequence: TGTGCCAGCAGTTTTGAGGGACAGGGGGCCGGGGAGCTGTTTTTT. Translation gives CASSFEGQGAGELFF.

CDR3 loop: CSPKSNEQFF. The DNA of the CDR3 is TGCAGCCCCAAGTCGAATGAGCAGTTCTTC. V is TRBV20-1 and J is TRBJ2-1; D uncertain. This CDR3 is built from 10 residues. Germline CDR1 DFQATT, CDR2 SNEGSKA (reference sequence).

A remark on this clonotype: A much larger clone lies one base from this, so it may be a read error. The rearrangement uses TRBV3-1 and TRBJ1-1, with D unresolved. V was clipped by 0 bases and J by 4 bases, with 0 bases between them. CDR1 and CDR2 from the germline V gene are LGHDT and YNNKEL (reference sequence). The CDR3 spans 11 residues. In DNA form, the CDR3 reads TGTGCCAGCAGCCAAGACACTGAAGCTTTCTTT. Translating gives CASSQDTEAFF.

The gene calls are TRBV7-6 and TRBJ2-7, with TRBD1 matching 10 bases. The CDR3 contains 15 residues. V dropped 5 bases and J dropped 4; count of bases not matched to a gene: 8. From germline, CDR1 is SGHVS and CDR2 FNYEAQ. The CDR3 sequence: CASSPPGTGVYEQYF. The DNA of the CDR3 is TGTGCCAGCAGCCCCCCAGGGACAGGGGTGTACGAGCAGTACTTC.

This clonotype was recorded at least ten times. The rearrangement links TRBV4-2 to TRBJ2-7; 7 nucleotides align to TRBD2. CDR1 is LGHNA and CDR2 is YNFKEQ in the germline V gene. The length of the CDR3 is 14 residues. The ends lost 0 bases at V and 7 bases at J; junction bases unmatched: 6. The chain's CDR3 is CASSQELASLEQYF. CDR3 coding DNA: TGTGCCAGCAGCCAAGAACTAGCGTCCCTGGAGCAGTACTTC.

This chain connects TRBV15 to TRBJ2-2, with 7 bases identical to TRBD2. J was trimmed by 1 base and V by 5 bases; bases with no gene match: 1. The CDR3 covers 14 residues. The V gene's germline CDR1 is LNHNV and CDR2 YYDKDF (reference sequence). CDR3 loop: CATSGGGNTGELFF. Written as DNA, the CDR3 is TGTGCCACCAGCGGCGGGGGGAACACCGGGGAGCTGTTTTTT.

Many counts were recorded for this clonotype. The chain combines TRBV9 with TRBJ2-1; D might be TRBD1 (5 bases). V shed 0 bases and J shed 5 bases, with 15 bases lying between them. This CDR3 has 16 amino acids. In germline, CDR1 is SGDLS, CDR2 YYNGEE. CDR3 DNA sequence: TGTGCCAGCAGCGTAGATCCAAGGGGCAAGGACAATGAGCAGTTCTTC. Translation: CASSVDPRGKDNEQFF.

A few counts support this clonotype. V and J are TRBV6-2 or TRBV6-3 and TRBJ2-7; 8 positions match TRBD2. This CDR3 has 15 amino acids. CDR1 is MNHEY and CDR2 is SVGEGT in the germline V gene. J was trimmed by 4 bases and V by 2 bases; bases with no gene match: 7. In DNA form, the CDR3 reads TGTGCCAGCAGTTACGTGGCGGGAGGAATATACGAGCAGTACTTC. The encoded protein is CASSYVAGGIYEQYF.

The chain employs TRBV4-2 and TRBJ1-1; unclear D gene. Germline CDR1 is LGHNA and CDR2 is YNFKEQ. Trimming pared 4 bases from V and 3 bases from J, leaving 12 bases between. The CDR3 runs to 14 residues. CDR3 sequence (DNA): TGTGCCAGCAGCCCCCGAGGTTGGGACACTGAAGCTTTCTTT. Its translation is CASSPRGWDTEAFF.

The J gene is TRBJ2-1, the V gene TRBV11-1, with 7 positions matching TRBD2. Trimming at V came to 5 bases and at J to 3 bases, leaving 19 bases not matched to a gene. CDR3 length: 19 amino acids. Germline lookup yields CDR1 SGHAT and CDR2 FQDESV (reference sequence). The CDR3 DNA sequence: TGTGCCAGCAGCGCGGTCTTGGTCTTTGGGAGGGCAAACTACAATGAGCAGTTCTTC. Amino acid sequence: CASSAVLVFGRANYNEQFF.

This clonotype occurred a few times. This chain links TRBV20-1 with TRBJ1-5, with TRBD1 matching over 10 bases. The CDR3 has 15 residues. Germline assignment: CDR1 DFQATT and CDR2 SNEGSKA (reference sequence). The J segment lost 7 bases and the V segment lost 3 bases, leaving 9 bases of the junction unmatched. The CDR3 bases are TGCAGTGCTAGCGGGGGACAGGGGATGATCCAGCCCCAGCATTTT. Its translation is CSASGGQGMIQPQHF.

This clonotype occurred a few times. The genes are TRBV6-5 and TRBJ1-4; TRBD1 is a possible D gene (5 bases). Germline lookup yields CDR1 MNHEY and CDR2 SVGAGI. V lost 0 bases and J 2 bases, leaving 7 bases between the germline ends. The CDR3 length is 15 residues. Written as DNA, the CDR3 is TGTGCCAGCAGTTACTCTGACAGTACTAATGAAAAACTGTTTTTT. It specifies CASSYSDSTNEKLFF.

Here the CDR3 DNA reads TGTGCCAGCAGAAGGAACTGGATAGCGACCTACAATGAGCAGTTCTTC. It specifies CASRRNWIATYNEQFF. This chain uses TRBV28 with TRBJ2-1; the D gene is possibly TRBD2 (5 bases). The CDR3 covers 16 residues. Trimming stripped 6 bases from V and 2 bases from J, with 17 bases between. In germline, CDR1 is MDHEN, CDR2 SYDVKM.

This clonotype was found a few times. This rearrangement joins TRBV6-2 or TRBV6-3 to TRBJ2-1; D is ambiguous. Germline assignment: CDR1 MNHEY and CDR2 SVGEGT. This CDR3 region has 11 residues. Trimming took 5 bases from V and 5 from J, leaving 4 bases between them. CDR3 sequence (DNA): TGTGCCAGCAGTGACAACAATGAGCAGTTCTTC. Protein product: CASSDNNEQFF.

This clonotype came up a few times. CDR3 sequence: CASATGVNQPQHF. The CDR3, as DNA: TGTGCCAGCGCGACAGGGGTTAACCAGCCCCAGCATTTT. The chain recombines TRBV7-2 with TRBJ1-5; 8 bases match TRBD1. Germline assignment: CDR1 SGHTA and CDR2 FQGNSA. Unmatched junction bases numbered 7, after V lost 8 bases and J lost 7 bases. The CDR3 has 13 amino acids.

This clonotype came up a few times. At one end, the junction sequence differs from germline, possibly due to a read error. The gene calls are TRBV3-1 and TRBJ2-1; TRBD2 aligns across 11 bases. The germline V gene encodes CDR1 LGHDT and CDR2 YNNKEL (reference sequence). The CDR3 has 19 amino acids. The CDR3 loop reads CTSSPITLAGGDSYNEQFF. For the CDR3, the DNA is TGTACCAGCAGTCCAATAACCCTAGCGGGGGGCGACTCCTACAATGAGCAGTTCTTC.

This clonotype was counted between two and nine times. V usage is TRBV11-2 and J usage is TRBJ2-7; 8 nucleotides match TRBD1. The CDR3 contains 15 residues. J was trimmed by 4 bases and V by 5 bases; bases with no gene match: 10. Germline V gene data show CDR1 as SGHAT and CDR2 as FQNNGV. CDR3 amino acids: CASSPPWTGLYEQYF. The DNA for the CDR3 is TGTGCCAGCAGCCCCCCCTGGACAGGGTTGTACGAGCAGTACTTC.

This chain uses TRBV7-6 with TRBJ2-1; TRBD2 aligns across 9 bases. Trimming cost V 4 bases and J 2 bases; bases outside gene matches: 6. Germline assignment: CDR1 SGHVS and CDR2 FNYEAQ. The CDR3 is made up of 16 amino acids. CDR3 nucleotides: TGTGCCAGCAGCTCTATTAGCGGGAGTACCTACAATGAGCAGTTCTTC. It translates to CASSSISGSTYNEQFF.

This clonotype was detected many times. The chain recombines TRBV12-3 or TRBV12-4 with TRBJ2-4; a possible D gene is TRBD1 (5 bases). The CDR3 loop spans 13 amino acids. The germline V and J ends were trimmed by 7 bases and 3 bases, with 10 bases remaining between them. For the CDR3, the DNA is TGTGCCAGCAAACCGACAGTCAAAAACATTCAGTACTTC. This translates into CASKPTVKNIQYF.

This clonotype was seen a few times. The V call is TRBV27, the J call TRBJ2-7; TRBD2 is a possible D gene (5 bases). Trimming removed 1 base at V and 6 bases at J, with 10 bases between. The CDR3 length is 13 residues. Germline V gene sequence: CDR1 MNHEY, CDR2 SMNVEV (reference sequence). CDR3 sequence: CASSLLNGIEQYF. CDR3 DNA: TGTGCCAGCAGTTTATTAAACGGGATCGAGCAGTACTTC.

This clonotype was counted between two and nine times. V usage is TRBV5-6 and J usage is TRBJ2-5, with D uncertain. CDR1 is SGHDT and CDR2 is YYEEEE in the germline V gene. The CDR3 has 14 residues. The V gene lost 0 bases and the J gene lost 0 bases, with 6 bases spanning the gap. The CDR3 region has the DNA TGTGCCAGCAGCTTGGAACAGTACCAAGAGACCCAGTACTTC. Translation gives CASSLEQYQETQYF.

V is TRBV20-1 and J is TRBJ2-7; D may match TRBD1 or TRBD2 (5 bases each). Looked up from germline, CDR1 is DFQATT and CDR2 is SNEGSKA (reference sequence). Trimming left V 1 base short and J 3 bases short, with 10 bases between. The CDR3 extends over 13 amino acids. CDR3 amino acids: CSARVRGGYEQYF. As DNA, the CDR3 is TGCAGTGCTAGAGTGAGGGGTGGCTACGAGCAGTACTTC.

The chain combines TRBV20-1 with TRBJ1-1; D may be TRBD1 (5 bases). This CDR3 has 14 amino acids. Trimming took 2 bases from V and 0 from J, leaving 10 bases between them. Germline V lookup: CDR1 DFQATT, CDR2 SNEGSKA (reference sequence). The CDR3 is CSARNAGMNTEAFF. DNA of the CDR3: TGCAGTGCTAGAAACGCAGGGATGAACACTGAAGCTTTCTTT.

The chain links TRBV7-9 to TRBJ2-7, with 11 bases that match TRBD1. The length of the CDR3 is 15 residues. The germline V gene has CDR1 SEHNR and CDR2 FQNEAQ (reference sequence). V dropped 0 bases and J dropped 6; count of bases not matched to a gene: 4. CDR3 region: CASSLAGTGGAEQYF. The CDR3 bases are TGTGCCAGCAGCTTAGCCGGGACAGGGGGTGCCGAGCAGTACTTC.

V usage is TRBV6-2 or TRBV6-3 and J usage is TRBJ2-5; D gene ambiguous. Germline-derived CDR1 and CDR2 are MNHEY and SVGEGT. CDR3 length: 13 amino acids. Between the trimmed V and J ends, which lost 2 bases and 4 bases, there was a span of 8 bases. CDR3 sequence (DNA): TGTGCCAGCAGTTACGGACGCCTAGAGACCCAGTACTTC. Amino acids: CASSYGRLETQYF.

This clonotype was seen only a few times. The V gene is TRBV6-1, the J gene TRBJ2-5; maybe TRBD1 (6 bases). V was cut by 2 bases and J by 2 bases, with 12 bases left in between. The length of the CDR3 is 15 residues. CDR1 is MNHNS, CDR2 SASEGT, per germline. The CDR3 reads CASSESGARQETQYF. CDR3 DNA: TGTGCCAGCAGTGAATCAGGGGCCCGTCAAGAGACCCAGTACTTC.

This clonotype was detected a few times. The genes are TRBV7-6 and TRBJ2-2, with TRBD2 matching 7 bases. The CDR3 covers 18 residues. CDR1 is SGHVS, CDR2 FNYEAQ, per germline. J was trimmed by 6 bases and V by 1 base; bases with no gene match: 14. CDR3: CASSLEAQGAGVPGELFF. The CDR3, as DNA: TGTGCCAGCAGCTTAGAGGCCCAGGGTGCGGGAGTTCCCGGGGAGCTGTTTTTT.

This clonotype turned up a few times. The genes are TRBV7-2 and TRBJ2-1; TRBD2 agrees at 8 bases. The CDR3 runs 15 residues. Germline V gene data show CDR1 as SGHTA and CDR2 as FQGNSA. V lost 5 bases and J lost 0; bases outside the gene matches: 3. The CDR3 reads CASSRSGTSYNEQFF. The CDR3 nucleotides are TGTGCCAGCAGCCGTAGCGGGACCTCCTACAATGAGCAGTTCTTC.